Given below is one T cell receptor beta chain in context. These data come from a study of long-term antiretroviral therapy in people with HIV. CDR1 MNHEY and CDR2 SMNVEV come from the germline V gene (reference sequence). V dropped 4 bases and J dropped 6; count of bases not matched to a gene: 10. The CDR3 spans 15 residues. The study drew at least one pre-ART and at least two post-ART PBMC samples from every donor. Every sample had about 0.85-11 million cryopreserved PBMC in it before DNA extraction. At the survey level, the v3.0 immunoSEQ assay was run. Libraries were prepared by immunoSEQ multiplex PCR; TCRdb keeps only in-frame clonotypes and omits some of them. The repertoire holds under 45,000 clones, 86% seen once, with around 4% in the top ten.

The clonotype originates from a woman between 45 and 65 years old with HIV. The source material was unsorted PBMCs, sampled 1.2 years after starting antiretroviral therapy. V gene TRBV27 combines with J gene TRBJ1-1; 8 bases map to TRBD1. CDR3 in amino acids: CASSSRTDRGPEAFF. Written as DNA, the CDR3 is TGTGCCAGCAGTTCCCGAACTGACAGGGGCCCTGAAGCTTTCTTT.